The 10 T cell receptor beta chains below come from one sample, sequenced in a study of blood T cell repertoires in COVID-19. Sequenced by immunoSEQ multiplex PCR; TCRdb stores in-frame clones only, minus some. Of approximately 200,000 clones listed, 86% are singletons. The sequenced material came from peripheral blood. The receptors stem from a woman in her forties or fifties with acute or convalescent COVID-19.

This chain uses TRBV7-2 with TRBJ2-3; 8 positions match TRBD1. V shed 3 bases and J 5 bases; nucleotides not matched to a gene: 4. The CDR3 consists of 14 residues. The germline gives CDR1 SGHTA, CDR2 FQGNSA. The CDR3 coding sequence is TGTGCCAGCAGCTTCAGGGGGCGTGAAGATACGCAGTATTTT. The encoded protein is CASSFRGREDTQYF.

The CDR3 here is CAWSGLGGAKSTQYF. CDR3 DNA: TGTGCCTGGAGTGGCTTAGGAGGGGCCAAGAGTACCCAGTACTTC. The J gene is TRBJ2-5, the V gene TRBV30; tentative D call: TRBD2 (6 bases). Germline assignment: CDR1 GTSNPN and CDR2 SVGIG (reference sequence). Trimming shortened V by 1 base and J by 8 bases, and 20 bases separated the two germline ends. The CDR3 has 15 amino acids.

V usage is TRBV6-4 and J usage is TRBJ1-2; TRBD1 aligns across 7 bases. This CDR3 is 15 amino acids long. Looked up from germline, CDR1 is MRHNA and CDR2 is SNTAGT. With V trimmed by 10 bases and J by 4 bases, 15 bases remained unmatched. The chain's CDR3 is CANIYYHRGSYGYTF. For the CDR3, the DNA is TGTGCCAACATCTACTATCACAGGGGTTCCTATGGCTACACCTTC.

V usage is TRBV7-2 and J usage is TRBJ2-3, with D tentatively TRBD2 (5 bases). V was cut by 5 bases and J by 5 bases, with 11 bases left in between. The germline V gene encodes CDR1 SGHTA and CDR2 FQGNSA. The CDR3 consists of 13 residues. DNA of the CDR3: TGTGCCAGCAGCCCACACGGAGGAGATACGCAGTATTTT. Its protein is CASSPHGGDTQYF. Filled out from reference TRBV7-2 and TRBJ2-3, the complete variable domain reads GAGVSQSPSNKVTEKGKDVELRCDPISGHTALYWYRQSLGQGLEFLIYFQGNSAPDKSGLPSDRFSAERTGGSVSTLTIQRTQQEDSAVYLCASSPHGGDTQYFGPGTRLTVL.

This chain connects TRBV5-1 to TRBJ1-3, with 7 bases matching TRBD1. This CDR3 has 17 residues. Germline V gene lookup returns CDR1 SGHRS and CDR2 YFSETQ. Trimming at V came to 1 base and at J to 3 bases, leaving 10 bases not matched to a gene. The CDR3 DNA is TGCGCCAGCAGCTTGTCTCTTGCCAGGGGGTTTGGAAACACCATATATTTT. This codes for CASSLSLARGFGNTIYF.

The table lists this clone with a few counts. The chain is built from TRBV7-9 and TRBJ2-7; D perhaps matches TRBD2 (6 bases). This CDR3 region has 16 residues. Trimming stripped 5 bases from V and 4 bases from J, with 21 bases between. Germline CDR1 reads SEHNR; CDR2 reads FQNEAQ (reference sequence). CDR3 nucleotides: TGTGCCAGCAGCGGCCTCCTTTGGGACTGGGGTTACGAGCAGTACTTC. Its protein is CASSGLLWDWGYEQYF.

The genes are TRBV2 and TRBJ1-4; the D gene is possibly TRBD1 (5 bases). Looked up from germline, CDR1 is SNHLY and CDR2 is FYNNEI. V lost 3 bases and J 11 bases, leaving 13 bases between the germline ends. There are 13 residues in the CDR3. CDR3 protein: CASSETPGGKLFF. CDR3 bases: TGTGCCAGCAGTGAGACCCCGGGGGGGAAACTGTTTTTT.

The V gene is TRBV21-1, the J gene TRBJ2-5; no check of the table's D call, TRBD2, against the DNA was made. TRBV21-1 counts as a pseudogene. The CDR3 sequence is 13 residues long. The CDR3 sequence: CASSKNGGQTQYF. For the CDR3, the DNA is TGTGCCAGCAGCAAAAACGGGGGACAGACCCAGTACTTC.

V is TRBV18 and J is TRBJ1-2; weak D call: TRBD1 (5 bases). The CDR3 is 15 amino acids. Germline V gene data show CDR1 as KGHSH and CDR2 as LQKENI. V was pared by 3 bases and J by 4 bases, with 15 bases between. The DNA for the CDR3 is TGTGCCAGCTCACCGACAGATAGGTCCTCCTATGGCTACACCTTC. As protein: CASSPTDRSSYGYTF.

The chain uses TRBV4-3 and TRBJ2-1; the D gene is possibly TRBD2 (5 bases). Germline-derived CDR1 and CDR2 are LGHNA and YSLEER. Trimming removed 3 bases at V and 0 bases at J, with 9 bases between. The length of the CDR3 is 15 residues. The chain's CDR3 is CASSQGGSSYNEQFF. The CDR3 region has the DNA TGCGCCAGCAGCCAGGGTGGGAGCTCCTACAATGAGCAGTTCTTC.